This T cell receptor beta chain was found in a study of T cells after yellow fever vaccination. The study, taken as a whole, reports: Reappearance after the booster was seen for most primary-vaccination clones, at roughly 96% CD4 and around 90% CD8. Repertoires sorted by FACS could include abundant clonotypes that are contaminants from the bulk population.

In regard to this clonotype: The antigen remains undetermined. The junction shows a germline mismatch at one end, possibly a read error.

Germline CDR1 is SGDLS and CDR2 is YYNGEE. The CDR3 covers 17 residues. One entry per CDR3 protein results from TCRdb running MiXCR on the 5' RACE reads. This table has about 510,000 distinct CDR3 sequences, just over 20% appearing once. The receptor was isolated from a man aged 18 to 29 who received the YFV17D yellow fever vaccine. The source was PBMCs, collected about 20 days after the first yellow fever vaccination. The chain employs TRBV9 and TRBJ1-1, with 9 bases matching TRBD1. CDR3 in amino acids: CASSVDGQGIMNTEAFF. The CDR3 DNA reads TGTGCCAGCAGCGTGGATGGACAGGGGATCATGAACACTGAAGCCTTCTTT.